The 17 T cell receptor beta chains presented below share a single source sample, sequenced in a study of beta chain features in type 1 diabetes. All of the isolated RNA was reverse transcribed, so expressed TCRB transcripts were sequenced. Only in-frame clones appear in the TCRdb table, and some are missing; sequencing was by immunoSEQ multiplex PCR. The sample records 310,000 or so clones, roughly 11% being singletons. Sequenced input: naive CD4+ T cells from blood. These receptor sequences come from a woman under 40 in good health.

V usage is TRBV6-6 and J usage is TRBJ1-4; D remains unclear. Germline values: CDR1 MNHNY, CDR2 SVGAGI (reference sequence). CDR3 length: 11 amino acids. V gave up 7 bases and J gave up 8 bases, with 8 bases separating them. The CDR3 coding sequence is TGTGCCAGCAAGGAGGAGGAAAAACTGTTTTTT. This encodes CASKEEEKLFF.

This clone came up a few times. The chain has TRBV2 and TRBJ1-5, with a tentative D call TRBD1 (5 bases). Trimming removed 3 bases from V and 6 bases from J, with 15 bases in between. The CDR3 has 15 amino acids. CDR1 is SNHLY, CDR2 FYNNEI, per germline. CDR3 loop: CASSDRATGGQPQHF. Here the CDR3 DNA reads TGTGCCAGCAGTGATCGGGCCACCGGGGGTCAGCCCCAGCATTTT.

The CDR3 DNA follows: TGCGCCAGCAGTCATCTCGGGACTAGCGGGACAACGGATTACAATGAGCAGTTCTTC. Translating gives CASSHLGTSGTTDYNEQFF. The chain is built from TRBV5-1 and TRBJ2-1, with 13 nucleotides matching TRBD2. V lost 5 bases, J lost 4 bases, and 15 bases stayed unmatched. CDR1 and CDR2 from the germline V gene are SGHRS and YFSETQ. This CDR3 region has 19 residues.

This chain joins TRBV7-9 and TRBJ2-2; 10 bases line up with TRBD2. Trimming took 7 bases from V and 6 from J; bases not matched to a gene: 2. Germline V CDR1 and CDR2: SEHNR, FQNEAQ (reference sequence). CDR3 length: 13 amino acids. The CDR3 sequence is CASTLAGAGELFF. In DNA form, the CDR3 reads TGTGCCAGCACGCTAGCGGGAGCCGGGGAGCTGTTTTTT.

The table lists this clone with a few counts. The chain uses TRBV28 and TRBJ2-7; no clear D gene. V gave up 2 bases and J gave up 2 bases, with 10 bases separating them. CDR1 and CDR2 from the germline V gene are MDHEN and SYDVKM. The CDR3 contains 14 residues. The CDR3 loop is CASSLTTSAYEQYF. DNA of the CDR3: TGTGCCAGCAGTTTAACGACATCAGCCTACGAGCAGTACTTC.

This clone has a handful of counts. The chain recombines TRBV29-1 with TRBJ1-1; perhaps TRBD1 as D (5 bases). Trimming stripped 2 bases from V and 1 base from J, with 11 bases between. The CDR3 contains 14 residues. Germline CDR1 and CDR2: SQVTM and ANQGSEA. The CDR3 here is CSVEKGIKNTEAFF. In nucleotides, the CDR3 is TGCAGCGTTGAAAAGGGGATTAAGAACACTGAAGCTTTCTTT.

J is TRBJ2-6 and V is TRBV19; D is ambiguous. Germline V gene lookup returns CDR1 LNHDA and CDR2 SQIVND (reference sequence). Trimming stripped 2 bases from V and 0 bases from J, with 8 bases between. This CDR3 has 16 amino acids. The CDR3 loop reads CASSILLSSGANVLTF. The CDR3 bases are TGTGCCAGTAGTATACTGCTAAGCTCTGGGGCCAACGTCCTGACTTTC.

The chain couples TRBV7-8 to TRBJ2-7, with 9 positions matching TRBD2. The CDR3 is 18 amino acids. Per germline, CDR1 SGHVS and CDR2 FQNEAQ. V gave up 7 bases and J gave up 2 bases; unmatched junction bases: 18. The CDR3 DNA reads as TGTGCCAGCAATCCATTAAGGTTGGCGGGAGGGCCCCCCTACGAGCAGTACTTC. Translation: CASNPLRLAGGPPYEQYF.

A few counts support this clone. This sequence joins TRBV5-1 and TRBJ2-3; a weak D match, TRBD2 (6 bases). The CDR3 is 17 residues long. The germline V and J ends were trimmed by 1 base and 5 bases, with 20 bases remaining between them. CDR1 is SGHRS, CDR2 YFSETQ, per germline. In nucleotides, the CDR3 is TGCGCCAGCAGCTTGTGGGGCTGGCGGGAAGACGTAGATACGCAGTATTTT. Translated, it gives CASSLWGWREDVDTQYF.

This clone came up a few times. The chain couples TRBV10-3 to TRBJ2-5, with a tentative D call TRBD2 (5 bases). The V end lost 3 bases, the J end lost 3 bases, and 8 bases lay between the germline ends. The V gene's germline CDR1 is ENHRY and CDR2 SYGVKD. This CDR3 has 13 amino acids. CDR3 sequence reads: CAISEGRKETQYF. CDR3 DNA sequence: TGTGCCATCAGTGAAGGGAGAAAAGAGACCCAGTACTTC.

The rearrangement links TRBV18 to TRBJ1-5; D may be TRBD1 (5 bases). V lost 2 bases and J lost 3, with 14 bases in between. The CDR3 has 16 amino acids. The germline V gene has CDR1 KGHSH and CDR2 LQKENI. The CDR3 DNA sequence: TGTGCCAGCTCACCAGACAGCTCTGGATACAATCAGCCCCAGCATTTT. Translated, it gives CASSPDSSGYNQPQHF. The whole variable domain, filled in from reference TRBV18 and TRBJ1-5, reads NAGVMQNPRHLVRRRGQEARLRCSPMKGHSHVYWYRQLPEEGLKFMVYLQKENIIDESGMPKERFSAEFPKEGPSILRIQQVVRGDSAAYFCASSPDSSGYNQPQHFGDGTRLSIL.

The table lists this clone with a few counts. The chain joins TRBV30 to TRBJ2-3, with D tentatively TRBD1 (5 bases). Per the germline V gene, CDR1 is GTSNPN and CDR2 is SVGIG (reference sequence). This CDR3 is built from 14 residues. The V end lost 3 bases, the J end lost 6 bases, and 16 bases lay between the germline ends. CDR3 DNA: TGTGCCTGGAGGATAGGGCAGGGATACGATACGCAGTATTTT. The encoded protein is CAWRIGQGYDTQYF.

This clone came up a few times. The CDR3 DNA reads TGTGCCGCCTGGAGGGACAGGGACTACAATGAGCAGTTCTTC. It is translated as CAAWRDRDYNEQFF. The rearrangement uses TRBV28 and TRBJ2-1; 9 bases are a match to TRBD1. V lost 11 bases to trimming and J lost 3 bases; unmatched junction nucleotides: 8. The germline gives CDR1 MDHEN, CDR2 SYDVKM. The CDR3 consists of 14 residues. Based on the CDR3 plus reference TRBV28 and TRBJ2-1, the full variable domain is DVKVTQSSRYLVKRTGEKVFLECVQDMDHENMFWYRQDPGLGLRLIYFSYDVKMKEKGDIPEGYSVSREKKERFSLILESASTNQTSMYLCAAWRDRDYNEQFFGPGTRLTVL.

This clone showed up just a few times. The chain employs TRBV5-4 and TRBJ2-5; 7 bases map to TRBD1. In germline, CDR1 is SGHNT, CDR2 YYREEE (reference sequence). The CDR3 spans 16 residues. Trimming took 1 base from V and 2 from J; bases not matched to a gene: 8. The CDR3: CASSLNRGLVQETQYF. CDR3 in DNA: TGTGCCAGCAGCTTGAACAGGGGCCTTGTACAAGAGACCCAGTACTTC.

This clone was recorded a few times. V and J are TRBV28 and TRBJ2-7, with 10 bases fitting TRBD1. This CDR3 is 15 amino acids long. Germline V gene data show CDR1 as MDHEN and CDR2 as SYDVKM. V lost 6 bases and J lost 6; bases outside the gene matches: 11. The CDR3 DNA follows: TGTGCCAGCAGCCAACACGGGACAGGGGTTCGCGAGCAGTACTTC. It encodes CASSQHGTGVREQYF.

In its sample, this clone was seen a few times. This chain joins TRBV28 and TRBJ1-2; no firm D call. Germline V CDR1 and CDR2: MDHEN, SYDVKM. The CDR3 spans 13 residues. Trimming cost V 5 bases and J 5 bases, with 12 bases left between them. The chain's CDR3 is CASSAKIEYGYTF. The CDR3 DNA follows: TGTGCCAGCAGTGCCAAGATTGAGTATGGCTACACCTTC.

This rearrangement joins TRBV6-5 to TRBJ2-3; the D is unclear. In germline, CDR1 is MNHEY, CDR2 SVGAGI. V was shortened by 2 bases and J by 2 bases, with 8 bases between the two germline ends. The CDR3 extends over 14 amino acids. CDR3 protein: CASSYAAHTDTQYF. CDR3 in DNA: TGTGCCAGCAGTTACGCCGCGCACACAGATACGCAGTATTTT.